The 11 T cell receptor beta chains below come from one sample, sequenced in a study of lymphopenia after photon versus proton radiotherapy. Only in-frame clones appear in the TCRdb table, and some are missing; sequencing was by immunoSEQ multiplex PCR. The sample consists of some 30,000 clones, about 91% of them appearing once. Sequencing used peripheral blood, obtained from a patient treated with proton-based radiotherapy. The source of these receptors is a woman aged 60-75 years with cholangiocarcinoma. Some clones in this sample may be carry-over from other donors' samples.

The V and J genes are TRBV5-6 and TRBJ2-3; possibly TRBD2 for D (6 bases). The CDR3 runs 15 residues. Germline CDR1 SGHDT, CDR2 YYEEEE. Trimming pared 2 bases from V and 4 bases from J, leaving 14 bases between. This CDR3 reads CASSFRGFGADTQYF. The CDR3 DNA follows: TGTGCCAGCAGCTTCCGGGGGTTTGGGGCAGATACGCAGTATTTT. Drawing the rest from reference TRBV5-6 and TRBJ2-3, the complete variable domain is DAGVTQSPTHLIKTRGQQVTLRCSPKSGHDTVSWYQQALGQGPQFIFQYYEEEERQRGNFPDRFSGHQFPNYSSELNVNALLLGDSALYLCASSFRGFGADTQYFGPGTRLTVL.

A note on this clone: Its ends do not fully match the called genes, so a read error is possible. The chain uses TRBV7-2 and TRBJ2-1; a possible D gene is TRBD1 (6 bases). Looked up from germline, CDR1 is SGHTA and CDR2 is FQGNSA. The CDR3 totals 15 residues. The CDR3 reads CASSPPGGPGVIRIF. The DNA for the CDR3 is TGTGCCAGCAGCCCGCCGGGCGGTCCAGGGGTAATTAGGATCTTC.

The chain joins TRBV28 to TRBJ1-1, with D possibly TRBD1 on 5 matching bases. The germline gives CDR1 MDHEN, CDR2 SYDVKM. The CDR3 extends over 14 amino acids. V was pared by 4 bases and J by 0 bases, with 9 bases between. CDR3 loop: CASSSAGLNTEAFF. In DNA, the CDR3 is TGTGCCAGCAGTTCTGCGGGGCTGAACACTGAAGCTTTCTTT.

The genes are TRBV29-1 and TRBJ2-1, with a tentative D call TRBD1 (6 bases). V was pared by 5 bases and J by 6 bases, with 20 bases between. This CDR3 is 15 amino acids long. Germline loops: CDR1 SQVTM, CDR2 ANQGSEA. CDR3 sequence (DNA): TGCAGCGTTTCCCGTGGGGCCGGGGACACCAATGAGCAGTTCTTC. Encoded protein: CSVSRGAGDTNEQFF.

The chain combines TRBV18 with TRBJ2-1, with 11 bases matching TRBD2. V was pared by 4 bases and J by 14 bases, with 13 bases of the junction left unmatched. The CDR3 extends over 15 amino acids. Germline-derived CDR1 and CDR2 are KGHSH and LQKENI. As DNA, the CDR3 is TGTGCCAGCTCACTTTGGACTAGCGGGTACGATACTGAGTTCTTC. Translating it yields CASSLWTSGYDTEFF.

V is TRBV6-6 and J is TRBJ2-2; tentative D call: TRBD1 (6 bases). Germline V lookup: CDR1 MNHNY, CDR2 SVGAGI (reference sequence). V was trimmed by 6 bases and J by 6 bases, leaving 11 bases between them. The CDR3 sequence is 13 residues long. The CDR3 nucleotides are TGTGCCAGCAGACAGGGCACGGCCGGGGAGCTGTTTTTT. It specifies CASRQGTAGELFF.

The chain has TRBV6-6 and TRBJ1-2; D gene unclear. V shed 3 bases and J shed 0 bases, with 5 bases lying between them. CDR3 length: 13 residues. Germline V gene lookup returns CDR1 MNHNY and CDR2 SVGAGI (reference sequence). The CDR3 coding sequence is TGTGCCAGCAGTTATGGGACTAACTATGGCTACACCTTC. It codes for CASSYGTNYGYTF.

The chain has TRBV6-6 and TRBJ1-1; D is unresolved. From germline, CDR1 is MNHNY and CDR2 SVGAGI (reference sequence). The length of the CDR3 is 14 residues. V lost 2 bases to trimming and J lost 3 bases, with 10 bases between them. The CDR3 nucleotides read TGTGCCAGCAGTTACCTCTCTGGGGACACTGAAGCTTTCTTT. As protein: CASSYLSGDTEAFF.

The chain couples TRBV9 to TRBJ2-2; TRBD2 matches at 10 bases. Germline CDR1 SGDLS, CDR2 YYNGEE. V lost 4 bases, J lost 0 bases, and 6 bases stayed unmatched. The CDR3 has 17 amino acids. The CDR3 DNA reads TGTGCCAGCAGCTCCCGACTAGCGGGTACGAACACCGGGGAGCTGTTTTTT. Protein sequence: CASSSRLAGTNTGELFF.

The rearrangement uses TRBV5-1 and TRBJ1-3; 7 positions agree with TRBD1. The CDR3 spans 17 residues. V gave up 2 bases and J gave up 0 bases; unmatched junction bases: 8. From germline, CDR1 is SGHRS and CDR2 YFSETQ. The CDR3 region is CASSLTGVAFSGNTIYF. CDR3 coding DNA: TGCGCCAGCAGCTTAACAGGGGTGGCCTTCTCTGGAAACACCATATATTTT.

This chain links TRBV6-5 with TRBJ2-1; TRBD2 matches at 14 bases. This CDR3 spans 15 amino acids. CDR1 MNHEY and CDR2 SVGAGI come from the germline V gene. Trimming took 6 bases from V and 6 from J; bases not matched to a gene: 4. The CDR3 nucleotides read TGTGCCAGCAGGTCCGGGACTAGCGGGAGCAATGAGCAGTTCTTC. It encodes CASRSGTSGSNEQFF.